A single T cell receptor (beta chain) is shown here with its context. This clonotype was recorded only once. Its antigen is unknown. The input lacks base qualities; no much larger clone sits a single base away. Evidence from one read is weak. The donors were roughly 40 Caucasian individuals from Russia, aged 6 to 90 years, who were systemically healthy. Ten milliliters of peripheral blood were drawn from each donor into EDTA-treated Vacutainer tubes. Ficoll-Paque density-gradient centrifugation was used to isolate PBMCs, with at least 6 million obtained per sample. Trizol reagent was used to extract total RNA from the PBMCs, yielding at least 6 micrograms per sample. For every donor, an aliquot of PBMCs went through flow cytometry to measure the percentages of naive CD45RAhigh/CD27high T cells. This sample was included in a study of blood T cells in healthy people across ages (dated by TCRdb to the mid-2010s). For the study in its entirety: Template switching captured roughly one uniquely barcoded TCR beta cDNA molecule per two T cells in model experiments. Using deep sequencing normalized with unique cDNA molecular identifiers, the study measured how TCR beta repertoire diversity changes with age. The donors were divided into four age groups: young (average approximately 17 years), middle-aged (approximately 39), aged (under 70) and long-lived (about 90). To avoid experimental bias, donors of different ages were randomly spread across the sequencing lanes. The study analyzed two additional independent replicas of 1 million unique cDNA reads from the same blood draw for two donors, one aged 18 to 29 and one aged 80 or older.

The protocol used for the library was 5' RACE. Sequencing was performed on an Illumina HiSeq 2500. A second 7 to 11 cycle PCR used a sample-barcoded 5' primer and a J-beta primer mix. Each TCR beta cDNA molecule received a unique molecular identifier from a template-switch 5' adaptor carrying 12 random nucleotides. Each sample yielded at least 3 million CDR3-containing paired-end reads. All of the RNA was converted into first-strand cDNA using the Mint cDNA synthesis kit, with a TRBC-specific oligonucleotide serving as the primer. Following uracil-DNA glycosylase treatment, all cDNA underwent a first 18-cycle PCR with the universal primers M1SS and BC2_uni_R. In the original analysis: Normalization of each sample was performed by random selection of 1 million high-quality reads, each carrying a distinct molecular identifier. Reads sharing molecular identifiers were discarded rather than binned into consensus sequences. MiTCR, run with a Q25 quality threshold and the strictest error-elimination algorithm, handled CDR3 identification, clonotype clustering and error correction. A nonparametric unseen species model with Euler transformation was used to estimate a lower bound on total TCR beta diversity. Using fastp at Q25 and MiXCR, TCRdb reprocessed the public reads and kept productive beta chains. Records with the same CDR3 protein are collapsed into one entry carrying the most frequent genes and DNA. The V and J calls and clone size come from TCRdb's table, not from the authors' own analysis. The sample table lists some 900,000 distinct CDR3 sequences, more than 25% of them with a count of one. The top ten constitute 15% to 20% of the sample.

What the research found in general, with its limitations: Observed TCR beta diversity per million T cells fell roughly linearly with age, and a significant reduction was already apparent by age roughly 40. Compared with the aged group, more naive CD4+ T cells, fewer expanded clones and increased TCR diversity were shown by the long-lived group, suggesting age selection. Total diversity estimates from one million sequenced T cells were considered lower bounds and underestimates. The percentage of naive T cells measured by flow cytometry correlated strongly with observed TCR beta diversity. Donor CMV infection status was unknown, potentially confounding age-related changes in expanded clonotypes. Because profiling used bulk unsorted PBMCs, naive and antigen-experienced compartments could not be compared conclusively.

The CDR3 covers 11 residues, taking in both the cysteine and the phenylalanine. The DNA shown is the 33-base CDR3, in frame from base 1. CDR1 and CDR2 were assigned from the germline V gene as SGHRS and YFSETQ. V is shortened by 7 bases, J by 3 bases, and the region joining them spans 7 bases. The receptor chain draws on TRBV5-1 and TRBJ1-2, with a weak D call of TRBD1 (5 bases match). Sequencing was done on a sample of blood. The sequence was collected from a woman of 80 years or more in good health. The CDR3 loop reads CASAGYYGYTF. The sequenced DNA is TGCGCCAGCGCAGGGTACTATGGCTACACCTTC.